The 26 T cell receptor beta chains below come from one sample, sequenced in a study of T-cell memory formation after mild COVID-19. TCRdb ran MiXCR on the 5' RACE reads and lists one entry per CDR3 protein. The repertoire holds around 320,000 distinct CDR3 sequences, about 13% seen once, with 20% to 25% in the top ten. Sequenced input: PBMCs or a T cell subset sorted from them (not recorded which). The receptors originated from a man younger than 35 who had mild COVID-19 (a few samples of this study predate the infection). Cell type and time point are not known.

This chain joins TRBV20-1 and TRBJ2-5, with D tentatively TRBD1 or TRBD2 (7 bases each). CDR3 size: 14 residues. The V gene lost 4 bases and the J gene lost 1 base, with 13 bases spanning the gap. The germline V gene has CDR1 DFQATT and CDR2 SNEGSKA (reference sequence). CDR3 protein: CSAKQGGVQETQYF. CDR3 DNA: TGCAGTGCTAAGCAGGGGGGGGTCCAAGAGACCCAGTACTTC.

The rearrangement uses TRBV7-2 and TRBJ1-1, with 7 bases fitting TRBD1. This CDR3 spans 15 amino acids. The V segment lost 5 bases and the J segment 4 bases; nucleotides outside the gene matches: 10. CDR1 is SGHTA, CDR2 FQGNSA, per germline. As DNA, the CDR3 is TGTGCCAGCAGCAGAAAACGGGCAGGGGGCACTGAAGCTTTCTTT. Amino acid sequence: CASSRKRAGGTEAFF.

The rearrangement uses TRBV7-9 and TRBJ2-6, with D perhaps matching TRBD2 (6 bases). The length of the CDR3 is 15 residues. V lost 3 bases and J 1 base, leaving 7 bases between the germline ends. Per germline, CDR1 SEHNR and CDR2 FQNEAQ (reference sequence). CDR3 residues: CASSLAGSGANVLTF. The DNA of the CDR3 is TGTGCCAGCAGCTTGGCGGGGTCTGGGGCCAACGTCCTGACTTTC.

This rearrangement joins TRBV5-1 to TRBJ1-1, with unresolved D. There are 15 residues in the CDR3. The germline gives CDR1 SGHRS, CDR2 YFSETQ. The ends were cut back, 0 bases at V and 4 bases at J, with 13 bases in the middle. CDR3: CASSLGTAIATEAFF. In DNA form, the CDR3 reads TGCGCCAGCAGCTTGGGTACCGCTATCGCCACTGAAGCTTTCTTT.

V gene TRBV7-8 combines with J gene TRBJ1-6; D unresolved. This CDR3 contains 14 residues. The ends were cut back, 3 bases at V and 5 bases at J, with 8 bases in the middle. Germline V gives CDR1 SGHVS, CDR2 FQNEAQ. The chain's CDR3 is CASSLVGDNSPLHF. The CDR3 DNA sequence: TGTGCCAGCAGCTTGGTCGGGGATAATTCACCCCTCCACTTT.

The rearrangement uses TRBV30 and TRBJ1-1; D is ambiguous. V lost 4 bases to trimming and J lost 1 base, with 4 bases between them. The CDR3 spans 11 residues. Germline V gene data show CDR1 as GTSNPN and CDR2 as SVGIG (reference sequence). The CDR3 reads CAWTRNTEAFF. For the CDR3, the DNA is TGTGCCTGGACAAGGAACACTGAAGCTTTCTTT.

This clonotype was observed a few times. The CDR3 coding sequence is TGTGCCAGCAGCTTGGCGGCTAGCGAGATGGAGACCCAGTACTTC. It is translated as CASSLAASEMETQYF. The chain joins TRBV5-4 to TRBJ2-5, with D tentatively TRBD2 (6 bases). The germline gives CDR1 SGHNT, CDR2 YYREEE (reference sequence). The CDR3 sequence is 15 residues long. The germline V and J ends were trimmed by 0 bases and 5 bases, with 14 bases remaining between them.

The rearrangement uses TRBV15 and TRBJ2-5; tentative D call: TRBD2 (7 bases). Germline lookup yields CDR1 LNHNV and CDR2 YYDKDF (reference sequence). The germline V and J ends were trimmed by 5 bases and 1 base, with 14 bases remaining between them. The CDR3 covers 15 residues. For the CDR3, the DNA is TGTGCCACCAGCCCGGGGGGCACGGTCCAAGAGACCCAGTACTTC. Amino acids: CATSPGGTVQETQYF.

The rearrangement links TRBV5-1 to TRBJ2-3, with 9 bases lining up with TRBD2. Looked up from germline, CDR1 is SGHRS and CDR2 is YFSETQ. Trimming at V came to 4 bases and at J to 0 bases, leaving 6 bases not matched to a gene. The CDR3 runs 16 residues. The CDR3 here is CASSPDSGGSTDTQYF. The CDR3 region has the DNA TGCGCCAGCAGCCCGGACAGCGGGGGGAGCACAGATACGCAGTATTTT.

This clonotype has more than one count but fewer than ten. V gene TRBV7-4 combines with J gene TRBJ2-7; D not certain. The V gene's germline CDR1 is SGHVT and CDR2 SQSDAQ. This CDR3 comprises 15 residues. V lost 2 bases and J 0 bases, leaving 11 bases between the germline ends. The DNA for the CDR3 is TGTGCCAGCAGCTTAATGGCAGTTAGCTCCTACGAGCAGTACGTC. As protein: CASSLMAVSSYEQYV.

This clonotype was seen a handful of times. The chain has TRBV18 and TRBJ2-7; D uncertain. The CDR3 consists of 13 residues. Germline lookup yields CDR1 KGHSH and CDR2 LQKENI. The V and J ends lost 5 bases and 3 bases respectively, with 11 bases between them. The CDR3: CASSTDPIYEQYF. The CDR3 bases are TGTGCCAGCTCAACCGACCCCATCTACGAGCAGTACTTC.

In nucleotides, the CDR3 is TGTGCCAGCAGTGAAGTGCTGAACACTGAAGCTTTCTTT. Protein: CASSEVLNTEAFF. This chain uses TRBV6-1 with TRBJ1-1; no reliable D call. The CDR3 extends over 13 amino acids. Germline loops: CDR1 MNHNS, CDR2 SASEGT. V was clipped by 1 base and J by 0 bases, with 3 bases between them.

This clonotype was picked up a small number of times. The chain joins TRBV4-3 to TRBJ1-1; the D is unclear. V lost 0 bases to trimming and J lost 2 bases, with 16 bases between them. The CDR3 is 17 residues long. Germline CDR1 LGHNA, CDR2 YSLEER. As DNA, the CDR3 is TGCGCCAGCAGCCAAGACCCCCGGACCTTTGGTAACACTGAAGCTTTCTTT. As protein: CASSQDPRTFGNTEAFF.

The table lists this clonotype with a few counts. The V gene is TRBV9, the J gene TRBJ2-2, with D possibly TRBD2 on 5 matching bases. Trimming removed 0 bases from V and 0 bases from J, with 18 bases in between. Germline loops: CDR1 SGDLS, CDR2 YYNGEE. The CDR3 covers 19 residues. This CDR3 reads CASSVVGAAAGANTGELFF. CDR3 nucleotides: TGTGCCAGCAGCGTAGTAGGAGCCGCTGCGGGTGCGAACACCGGGGAGCTGTTTTTT.

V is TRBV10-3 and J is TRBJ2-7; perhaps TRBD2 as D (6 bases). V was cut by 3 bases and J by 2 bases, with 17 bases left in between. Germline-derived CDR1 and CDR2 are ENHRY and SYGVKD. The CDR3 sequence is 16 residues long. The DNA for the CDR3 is TGTGCCATCAGTGAAGGGGTTGGAGGGGCCGCCTACGAGCAGTACTTC. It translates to CAISEGVGGAAYEQYF.

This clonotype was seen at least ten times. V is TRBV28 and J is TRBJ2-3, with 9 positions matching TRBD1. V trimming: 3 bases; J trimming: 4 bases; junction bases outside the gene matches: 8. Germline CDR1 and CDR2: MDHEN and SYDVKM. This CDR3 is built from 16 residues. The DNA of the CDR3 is TGTGCCAGCAGTTTTCCGGGACAGGGCAAGTCAGATACGCAGTATTTT. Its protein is CASSFPGQGKSDTQYF.

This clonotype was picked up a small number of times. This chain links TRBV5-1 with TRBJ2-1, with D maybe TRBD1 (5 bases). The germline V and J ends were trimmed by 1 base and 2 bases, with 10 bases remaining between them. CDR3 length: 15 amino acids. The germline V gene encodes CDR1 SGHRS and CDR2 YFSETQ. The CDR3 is CASSLQPGTYNEQFF. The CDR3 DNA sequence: TGCGCCAGCAGCTTGCAGCCAGGGACCTACAATGAGCAGTTCTTC.

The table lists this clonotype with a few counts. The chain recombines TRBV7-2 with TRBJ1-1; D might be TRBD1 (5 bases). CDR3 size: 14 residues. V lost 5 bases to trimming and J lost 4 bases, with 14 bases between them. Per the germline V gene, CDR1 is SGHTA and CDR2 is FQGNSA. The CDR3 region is CASSGSGGFTEAFF. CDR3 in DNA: TGTGCCAGCAGCGGTAGCGGGGGTTTCACTGAAGCTTTCTTT.

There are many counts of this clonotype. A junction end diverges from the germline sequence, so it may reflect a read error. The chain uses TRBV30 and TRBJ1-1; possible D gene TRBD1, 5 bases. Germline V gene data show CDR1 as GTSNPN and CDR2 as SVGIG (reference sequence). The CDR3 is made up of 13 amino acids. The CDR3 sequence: CALGRGFGTEAFF. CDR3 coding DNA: TGCGCTCTGGGGCGTGGTTTTGGGACTGAAGCTTTCTTT.

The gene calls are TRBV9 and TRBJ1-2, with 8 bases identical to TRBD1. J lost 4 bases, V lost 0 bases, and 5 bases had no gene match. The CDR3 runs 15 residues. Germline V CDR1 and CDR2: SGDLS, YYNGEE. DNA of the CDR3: TGTGCCAGCAGCGTAGGGCAGGGGGCTGTCTATGGCTACACCTTC. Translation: CASSVGQGAVYGYTF.

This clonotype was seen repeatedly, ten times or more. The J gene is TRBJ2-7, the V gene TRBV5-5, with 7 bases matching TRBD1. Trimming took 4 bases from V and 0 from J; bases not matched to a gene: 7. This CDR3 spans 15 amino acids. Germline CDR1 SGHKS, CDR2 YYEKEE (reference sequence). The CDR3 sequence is CASSRDRESSYEQYV. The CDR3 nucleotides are TGTGCCAGCAGCCGCGACAGGGAAAGCTCCTACGAGCAGTACGTC.

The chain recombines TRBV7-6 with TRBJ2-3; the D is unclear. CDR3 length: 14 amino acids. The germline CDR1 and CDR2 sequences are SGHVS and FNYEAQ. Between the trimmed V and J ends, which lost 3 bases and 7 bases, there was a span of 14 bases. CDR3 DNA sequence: TGTGCCAGCAGCTTTGGTTCAGGTGGTTATACGCAGTATTTT. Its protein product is CASSFGSGGYTQYF.

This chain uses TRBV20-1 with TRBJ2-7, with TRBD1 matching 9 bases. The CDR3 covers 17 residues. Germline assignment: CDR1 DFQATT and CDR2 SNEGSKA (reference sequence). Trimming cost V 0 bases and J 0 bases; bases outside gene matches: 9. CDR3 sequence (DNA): TGCAGTGCTAGAGATGGGGACAGGGCCTCCTTCTCCTACGAGCAGTACTTC. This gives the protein CSARDGDRASFSYEQYF.

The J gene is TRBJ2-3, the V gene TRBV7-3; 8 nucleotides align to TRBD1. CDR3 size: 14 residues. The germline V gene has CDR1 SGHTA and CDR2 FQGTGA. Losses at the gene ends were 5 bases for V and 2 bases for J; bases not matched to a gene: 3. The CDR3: CASSMTGATDTQYF. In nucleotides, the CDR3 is TGTGCCAGCAGCATGACAGGGGCCACAGATACGCAGTATTTT. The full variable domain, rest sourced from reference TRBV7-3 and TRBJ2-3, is GAGVSQTPSNKVTEKGKYVELRCDPISGHTALYWYRQSLGQGPEFLIYFQGTGAADDSGLPNDRFFAVRPEGSVSTLKIQRTERGDSAVYLCASSMTGATDTQYFGPGTRLTVL.

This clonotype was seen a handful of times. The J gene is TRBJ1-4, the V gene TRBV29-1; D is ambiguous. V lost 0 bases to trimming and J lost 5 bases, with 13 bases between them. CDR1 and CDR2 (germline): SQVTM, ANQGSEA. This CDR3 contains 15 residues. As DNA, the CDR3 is TGCAGCGTTGAAGATCTTGGAATCTCCAATGAAAAACTGTTTTTT. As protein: CSVEDLGISNEKLFF. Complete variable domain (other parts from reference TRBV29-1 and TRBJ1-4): SAVISQKPSRDICQRGTSLTIQCQVDSQVTMMFWYRQQPGQSLTLIATANQGSEATYESGFVIDKFPISRPNLTFSTLTVSNMSPEDSSIYLCSVEDLGISNEKLFFGSGTQLSVL.

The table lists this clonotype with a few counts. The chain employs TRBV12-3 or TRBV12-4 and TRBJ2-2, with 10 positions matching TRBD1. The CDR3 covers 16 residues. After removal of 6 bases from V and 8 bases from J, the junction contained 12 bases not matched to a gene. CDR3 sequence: CASRPTGTGVSGELFF. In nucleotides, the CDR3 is TGTGCCAGCAGGCCGACCGGGACAGGGGTATCGGGGGAGCTGTTTTTT.